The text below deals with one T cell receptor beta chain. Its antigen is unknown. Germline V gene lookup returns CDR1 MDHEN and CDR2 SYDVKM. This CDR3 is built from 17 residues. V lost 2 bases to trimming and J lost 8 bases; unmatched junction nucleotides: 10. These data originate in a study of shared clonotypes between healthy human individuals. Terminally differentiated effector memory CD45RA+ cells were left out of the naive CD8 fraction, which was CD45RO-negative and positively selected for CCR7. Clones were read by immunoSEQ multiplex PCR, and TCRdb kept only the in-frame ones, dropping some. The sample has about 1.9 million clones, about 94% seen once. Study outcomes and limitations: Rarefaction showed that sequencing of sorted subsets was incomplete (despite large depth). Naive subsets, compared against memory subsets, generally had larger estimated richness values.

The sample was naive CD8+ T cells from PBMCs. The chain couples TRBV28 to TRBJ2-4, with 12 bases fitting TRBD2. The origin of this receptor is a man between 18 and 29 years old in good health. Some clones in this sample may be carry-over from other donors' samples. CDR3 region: CASSLRLAGGPEDIQYF. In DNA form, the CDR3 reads TGTGCCAGCAGTTTACGGCTAGCGGGAGGGCCTGAGGACATTCAGTACTTC.